The entry below describes one TCR beta chain. What it binds is not known. The data originate from a study of T cell responses to AZD1222 COVID-19 vaccine. Method: immunoSEQ multiplex PCR; TCRdb's copy keeps in-frame clones and lacks some. The repertoire includes about 190,000 clones, roughly 92% of them detected once, and 1% to 1.5% sits in the top ten. Overall study findings and caveats: Breadth and depth of Spike-specific TCRs rose after two AZD1222 doses. Spike-wide vaccine-associated CD4 TCRs dominated at 160-218 and 743-854. Nearly half of spike-specific TCRs reportedly go after variant regions that carry no mutations. White British people made up most donors, females outnumbered males, and clonal diversity was possibly underestimated.

Sample: peripheral blood, taken on day 0 of AZD1222 vaccination. The receptor was derived from an adult in good health.

The CDR3 reads CASSPMGVGQPQHF. DNA of the CDR3: TGTGCCAGCAGCCCCATGGGAGTCGGTCAGCCCCAGCATTTT. This chain links TRBV11-2 with TRBJ1-5; D is unresolved. There are 14 residues in the CDR3. Germline V lookup: CDR1 SGHAT, CDR2 FQNNGV. V lost 5 bases, J lost 6 bases, and 14 bases lay in between.